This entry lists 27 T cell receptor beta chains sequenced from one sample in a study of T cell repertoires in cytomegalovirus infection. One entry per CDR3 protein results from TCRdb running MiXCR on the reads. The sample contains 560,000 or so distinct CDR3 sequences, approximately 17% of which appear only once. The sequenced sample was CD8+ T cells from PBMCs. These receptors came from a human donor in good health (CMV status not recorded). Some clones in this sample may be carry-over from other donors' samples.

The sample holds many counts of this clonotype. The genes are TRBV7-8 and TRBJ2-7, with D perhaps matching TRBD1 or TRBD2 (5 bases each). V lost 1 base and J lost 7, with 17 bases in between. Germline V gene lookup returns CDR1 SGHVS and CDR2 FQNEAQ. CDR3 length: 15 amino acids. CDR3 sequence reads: CASSLDLGTRGEQYF. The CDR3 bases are TGTGCCAGCAGCTTAGATCTGGGGACCCGAGGAGAGCAGTACTTC.

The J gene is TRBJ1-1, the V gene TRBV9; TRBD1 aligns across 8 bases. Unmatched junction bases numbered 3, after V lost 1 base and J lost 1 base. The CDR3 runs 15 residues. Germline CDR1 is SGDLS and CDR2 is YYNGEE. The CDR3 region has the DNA TGTGCCAGCAGCGTATCAGGGGGCGCGAACACTGAAGCTTTCTTT. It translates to CASSVSGGANTEAFF. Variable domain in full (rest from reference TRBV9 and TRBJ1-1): DSGVTQTPKHLITATGQRVTLRCSPRSGDLSVYWYQQSLDQGLQFLIQYYNGEERAKGNILERFSAQQFPDLHSELNLSSLELGDSALYFCASSVSGGANTEAFFGQGTRLTVV.

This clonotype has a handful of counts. The CDR3 DNA is TGTGCCAGCAGTTTCCCTTCTTCAGGGGGTTTCCCTGAAGCTTTCTTT. Amino acids: CASSFPSSGGFPEAFF. The V gene is TRBV7-9, the J gene TRBJ1-1; 7 bases fit TRBD1. Germline assignment: CDR1 SEHNR and CDR2 FQNEAQ (reference sequence). The CDR3 spans 16 residues. J gave up 6 bases and V 6 bases, and 16 bases lay outside the gene matches.

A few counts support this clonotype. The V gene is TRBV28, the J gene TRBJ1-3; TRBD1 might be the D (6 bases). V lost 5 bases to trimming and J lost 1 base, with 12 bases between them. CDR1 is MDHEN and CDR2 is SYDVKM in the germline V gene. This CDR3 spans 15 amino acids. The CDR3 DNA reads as TGTGCCAGCAGTCCAGGGGCCAGGTCTGGAAACACCATATATTTT. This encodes CASSPGARSGNTIYF.

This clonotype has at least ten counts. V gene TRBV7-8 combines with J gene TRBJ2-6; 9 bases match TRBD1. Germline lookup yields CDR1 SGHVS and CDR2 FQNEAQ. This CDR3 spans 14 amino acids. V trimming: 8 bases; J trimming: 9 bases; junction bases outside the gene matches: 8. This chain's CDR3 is CASPNPGQGNVLTF. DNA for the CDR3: TGTGCCAGCCCAAATCCGGGACAGGGCAACGTCCTGACTTTC.

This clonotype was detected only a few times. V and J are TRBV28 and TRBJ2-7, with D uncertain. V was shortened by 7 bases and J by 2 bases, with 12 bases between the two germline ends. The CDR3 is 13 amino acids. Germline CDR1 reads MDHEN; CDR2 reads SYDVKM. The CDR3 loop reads CASNSRSPYEQYF. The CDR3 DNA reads TGTGCCAGCAACTCACGGAGTCCCTACGAGCAGTACTTC.

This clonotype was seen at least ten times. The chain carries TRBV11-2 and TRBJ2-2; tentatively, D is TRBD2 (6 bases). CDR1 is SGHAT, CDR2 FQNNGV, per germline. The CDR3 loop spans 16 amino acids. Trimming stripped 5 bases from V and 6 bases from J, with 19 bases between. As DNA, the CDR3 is TGTGCCAGCAGCACCGCAACGGGGAGGAAGGCCGGGGAGCTGTTTTTT. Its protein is CASSTATGRKAGELFF.

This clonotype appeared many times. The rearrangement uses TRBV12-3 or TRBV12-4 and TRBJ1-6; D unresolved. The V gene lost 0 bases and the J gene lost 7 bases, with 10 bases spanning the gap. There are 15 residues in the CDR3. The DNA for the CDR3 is TGTGCCAGCAGTTTAGCGGTGGTTAGCAATTCACCCCTCCACTTT. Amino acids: CASSLAVVSNSPLHF.

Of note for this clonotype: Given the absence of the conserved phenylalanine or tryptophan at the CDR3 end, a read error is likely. The CDR3 sequence: CASSLRDRPYEQYL. Here the CDR3 DNA reads TGCGCCAGCAGCTTGAGGGACAGGCCCTACGAGCAGTACTTA. This rearrangement joins TRBV5-1 to TRBJ2-7, with 8 bases lining up with TRBD1. V trimming: 1 base; J trimming: 2 bases; junction bases outside the gene matches: 2. Germline V CDR1 and CDR2: SGHRS, YFSETQ. The CDR3 covers 14 residues.

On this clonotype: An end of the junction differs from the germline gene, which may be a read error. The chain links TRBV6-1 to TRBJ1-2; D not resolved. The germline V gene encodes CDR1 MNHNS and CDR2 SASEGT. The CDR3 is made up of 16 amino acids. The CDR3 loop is CASSEGISVAYYGYTF. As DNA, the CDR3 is TGTGCAAGCAGTGAAGGGATCTCAGTAGCCTATTATGGCTACACCTTC.

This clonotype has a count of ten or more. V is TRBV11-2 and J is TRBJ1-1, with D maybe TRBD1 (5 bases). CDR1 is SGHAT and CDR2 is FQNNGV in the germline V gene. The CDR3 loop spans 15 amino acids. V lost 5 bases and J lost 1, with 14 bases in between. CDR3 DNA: TGTGCCAGCAGCGGGGGGGACGGCCCGAACACTGAAGCTTTCTTT. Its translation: CASSGGDGPNTEAFF.

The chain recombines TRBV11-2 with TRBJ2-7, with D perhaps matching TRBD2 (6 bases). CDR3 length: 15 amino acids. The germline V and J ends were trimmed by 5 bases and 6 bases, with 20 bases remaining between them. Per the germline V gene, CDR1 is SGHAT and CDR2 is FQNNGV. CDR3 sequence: CASSPRLVGELEQYF. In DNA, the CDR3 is TGTGCCAGCAGCCCGAGACTAGTGGGAGAACTCGAGCAGTACTTC.

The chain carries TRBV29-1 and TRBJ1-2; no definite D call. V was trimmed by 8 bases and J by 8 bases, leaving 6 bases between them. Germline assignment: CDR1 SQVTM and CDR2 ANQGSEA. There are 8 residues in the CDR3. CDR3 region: CSMGGYTF. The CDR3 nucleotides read TGCAGCATGGGAGGCTACACCTTC.

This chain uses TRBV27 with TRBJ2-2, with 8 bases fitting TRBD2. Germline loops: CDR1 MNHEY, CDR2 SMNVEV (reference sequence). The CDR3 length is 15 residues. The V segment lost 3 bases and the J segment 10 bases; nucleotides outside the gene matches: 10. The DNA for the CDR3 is TGTGCCAGCAGTTTCTTACGGGGGGGCCAAGAGGAGCTGTTTTTT. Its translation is CASSFLRGGQEELFF.

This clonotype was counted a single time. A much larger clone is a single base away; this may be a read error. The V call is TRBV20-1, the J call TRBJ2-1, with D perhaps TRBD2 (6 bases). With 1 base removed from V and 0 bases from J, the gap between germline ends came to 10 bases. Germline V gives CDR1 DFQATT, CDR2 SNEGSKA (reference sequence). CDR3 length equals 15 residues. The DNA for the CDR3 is TGCAGTGCTAGAGCCACGGGGGACTCCTACAATGAGCAGTTCTTC. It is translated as CSARATGDSYNEQFF.

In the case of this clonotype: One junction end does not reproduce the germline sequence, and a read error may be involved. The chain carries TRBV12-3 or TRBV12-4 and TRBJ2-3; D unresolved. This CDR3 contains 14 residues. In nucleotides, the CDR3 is TGTGCAAGCAGCCAAGACAAGGCCCCAGATACGAAGTATTTT. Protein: CASSQDKAPDTKYF.

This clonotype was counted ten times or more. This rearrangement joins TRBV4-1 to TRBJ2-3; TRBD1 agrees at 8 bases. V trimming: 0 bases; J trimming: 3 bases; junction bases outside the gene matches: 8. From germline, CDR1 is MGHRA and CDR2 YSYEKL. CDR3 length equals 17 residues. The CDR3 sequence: CASSQEEDRDWTDTQYF. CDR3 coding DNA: TGCGCCAGCAGCCAAGAAGAGGACAGGGATTGGACAGATACGCAGTATTTT.

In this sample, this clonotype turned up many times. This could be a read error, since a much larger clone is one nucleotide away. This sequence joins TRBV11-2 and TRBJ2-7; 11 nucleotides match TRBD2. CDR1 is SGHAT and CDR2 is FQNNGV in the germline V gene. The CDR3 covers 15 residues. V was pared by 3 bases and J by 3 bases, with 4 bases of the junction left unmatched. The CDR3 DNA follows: TGTGCCAGCAGCTTCGGGACTAGCGGATTCTACGAGCAGTACTTC. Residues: CASSFGTSGFYEQYF.

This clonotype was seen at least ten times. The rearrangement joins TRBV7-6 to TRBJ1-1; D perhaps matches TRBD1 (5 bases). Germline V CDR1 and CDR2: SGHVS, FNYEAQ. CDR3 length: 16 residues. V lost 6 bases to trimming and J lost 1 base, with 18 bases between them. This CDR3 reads CASSPRGGGRNTEAFF. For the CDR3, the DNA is TGTGCCAGCAGTCCTCGCGGGGGGGGGAGGAACACTGAAGCTTTCTTT.

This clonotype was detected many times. In DNA, the CDR3 is TGTGCCAGTAGTCAGCCGAGGAACACTGAAGCTTTCTTT. Translated: CASSQPRNTEAFF. The chain has TRBV19 and TRBJ1-1, with D unresolved. V shed 5 bases and J shed 1 base, with 8 bases lying between them. From germline, CDR1 is LNHDA and CDR2 SQIVND (reference sequence). The CDR3 covers 13 residues. The full variable domain, with the rest looked up from reference TRBV19 and TRBJ1-1, is DGGITQSPKYLFRKEGQNVTLSCEQNLNHDAMYWYRQDPGQGLRLIYYSQIVNDFQKGDIAEGYSVSREKKESFPLTVTSAQKNPTAFYLCASSQPRNTEAFFGQGTRLTVV.

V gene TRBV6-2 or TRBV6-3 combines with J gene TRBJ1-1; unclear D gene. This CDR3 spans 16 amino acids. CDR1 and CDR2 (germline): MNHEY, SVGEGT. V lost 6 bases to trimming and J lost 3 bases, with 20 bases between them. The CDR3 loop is CASSLPGPKTDTEAFF. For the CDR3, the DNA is TGTGCCAGCAGCCTACCGGGCCCCAAAACGGACACTGAAGCTTTCTTT.

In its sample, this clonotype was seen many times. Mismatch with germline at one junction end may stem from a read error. The chain's CDR3 is CASSPQGPF. The CDR3 nucleotides are TGTGCCAGCAGCCCTCAGGGGCCCTTC. The chain couples TRBV7-3 to TRBJ1-2; D might be TRBD1 (6 bases). In germline, CDR1 is SGHTA, CDR2 FQGTGA. The CDR3 consists of 9 residues.

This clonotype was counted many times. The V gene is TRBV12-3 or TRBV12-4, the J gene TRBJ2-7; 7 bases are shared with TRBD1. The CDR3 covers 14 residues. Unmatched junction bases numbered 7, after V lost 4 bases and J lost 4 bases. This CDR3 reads CASSSGTVSYEQYF. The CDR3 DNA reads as TGTGCCAGCAGTTCCGGGACAGTATCATACGAGCAGTACTTC.

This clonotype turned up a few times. This CDR3 reads CASSQDGSGTDTQYF. Here the CDR3 DNA reads TGCGCCAGCAGCCAAGATGGCTCCGGCACAGATACGCAGTATTTT. The rearrangement uses TRBV4-1 and TRBJ2-3; D is unresolved. Deletions cut 0 bases from V and 1 base from J, with 8 bases between. Germline assignment: CDR1 MGHRA and CDR2 YSYEKL. The CDR3 consists of 15 residues.

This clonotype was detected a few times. CDR3 nucleotide sequence: TGCAGCGCCCGGGACATCCTCACCGGGGAGCTGTTTTTT. Translated, it gives CSARDILTGELFF. J is TRBJ2-2 and V is TRBV29-1, with D tentatively TRBD1 (6 bases). Germline V gene sequence: CDR1 SQVTM, CDR2 ANQGSEA. The CDR3 loop spans 13 amino acids. V was cut by 7 bases and J by 4 bases, with 13 bases left in between.

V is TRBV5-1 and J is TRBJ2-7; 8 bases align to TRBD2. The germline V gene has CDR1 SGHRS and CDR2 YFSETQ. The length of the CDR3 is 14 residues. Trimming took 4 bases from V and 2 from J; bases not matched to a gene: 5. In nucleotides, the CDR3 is TGCGCCAGCAGCCAAGCGGGAGACACCTACGAGCAGTACTTC. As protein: CASSQAGDTYEQYF.

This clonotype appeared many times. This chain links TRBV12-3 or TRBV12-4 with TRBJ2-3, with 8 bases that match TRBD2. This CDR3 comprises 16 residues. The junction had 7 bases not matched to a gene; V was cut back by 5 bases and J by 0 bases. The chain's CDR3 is CASSPVAGPSTDTQYF. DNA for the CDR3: TGTGCCAGCAGTCCCGTAGCGGGACCTAGCACAGATACGCAGTATTTT.